These 2 T cell receptor beta chains were all obtained from the same sample, sequenced in a study of blood T cell repertoires in COVID-19 (TCRdb year 2020). The method behind the library was the immunoSEQ multiplex PCR assay. Sourced from immuneACCESS, this table was stored by TCRdb with only in-frame sequences that have V and J called. A share of the clones is absent; for the studies checked, an unresolved V gene accounts for under half, and the remainder has no known explanation. The sample table lists some 200,000 clones, roughly 87% of them with a count of one. 2% to 2.5% of the sample goes to the ten largest clones. The specimen was PBMCs or T cells enriched from blood (not recorded which). Every receptor here comes from a woman in her thirties who had recovered from COVID-19.

This chain connects TRBV7-2 to TRBJ1-2; D is possibly TRBD1 (6 bases). V was clipped by 5 bases and J by 2 bases, with 15 bases between them. Germline loops: CDR1 SGHTA, CDR2 FQGNSA. The CDR3 is 15 residues long. CDR3 DNA sequence: TGTGCCAGCAGCCCGGGGGGCTCTCTCAACTATGGCTACACCTTC. Protein product: CASSPGGSLNYGYTF.

This chain joins TRBV19 and TRBJ1-1; D is perhaps TRBD1 (5 bases). Trimming left V 0 bases short and J 1 base short, with 12 bases between. This CDR3 has 16 amino acids. Looked up from germline, CDR1 is LNHDA and CDR2 is SQIVND (reference sequence). CDR3 amino acids: CASSIDPGLRNTEAFF. CDR3 bases: TGTGCCAGTAGTATAGACCCGGGACTGAGGAACACTGAAGCTTTCTTT.